Shown below are 4 T cell receptor beta chains from a single sample sequenced in a study of CD8 T cells in Susac syndrome. The RNA input was roughly 0.45 to 1 ug, and it was reverse transcribed with random hexamers. TCRdb reprocessed the immunoSEQ multiplex PCR reads via MiXCR and lists one record per CDR3 protein. The sample has some 200,000 distinct CDR3 sequences, 95% seen once; the top ten hold less than 0.2%. Input material: CD8+ T cells from PBMCs. These receptors were collected from a human donor with Susac syndrome.

The CDR3 sequence is CASSQDHPASGPVETQYF. The DNA for the CDR3 is TGTGCCAGCAGCCAAGATCACCCCGCTAGCGGGCCAGTAGAGACCCAGTACTTC. The chain couples TRBV4-2 to TRBJ2-5, with 8 bases identical to TRBD2. Per germline, CDR1 LGHNA and CDR2 YNFKEQ. This CDR3 is built from 18 residues. The V gene end was trimmed by 0 bases and the J gene end by 4 bases; junction bases not matched to a gene: 13.

The chain has TRBV3-1 and TRBJ1-1; TRBD1 aligns across 7 bases. The CDR3 sequence is 15 residues long. The V gene end was trimmed by 1 base and the J gene end by 5 bases; junction bases not matched to a gene: 7. Germline CDR1 is LGHDT and CDR2 is YNNKEL (reference sequence). CDR3 sequence reads: CASSQGSGGRTEAFF. The CDR3 DNA follows: TGTGCCAGCAGCCAAGGGTCAGGGGGAAGGACTGAAGCTTTCTTT.

V gene TRBV10-3 combines with J gene TRBJ1-2, with D unclear. This CDR3 is built from 13 residues. Germline V lookup: CDR1 ENHRY, CDR2 SYGVKD. With 3 bases removed from V and 0 bases from J, the gap between germline ends came to 5 bases. The CDR3 here is CAISDIANYGYTF. The CDR3 nucleotides are TGTGCCATCAGTGATATAGCTAACTATGGCTACACCTTC.

The chain joins TRBV20-1 to TRBJ1-4; D is uncertain. Trimming shortened V by 3 bases and J by 7 bases, and 15 bases separated the two germline ends. Germline CDR1 is DFQATT and CDR2 is SNEGSKA (reference sequence). The CDR3 extends over 14 amino acids. CDR3 residues: CSARLHVLGEKLFF. DNA of the CDR3: TGCAGTGCTAGGTTACACGTACTTGGTGAAAAACTGTTTTTT.